A selection of T cell receptor beta chains follows, all from one sample in a study of post-analysis software for immune sequencing data. TCRdb fed the PCR reads into MiXCR, producing one record per CDR3 protein. The sample lists hundreds of thousands of distinct CDR3 sequences, 53% occurring once. The source material was blood. The receptors were gathered from a girl aged 10 to 17 with multiple sclerosis. The CDR3 runs from the conserved cysteine through the conserved F or W. A D gene is named only where the DNA matches it firmly. Where a row states a size, it is once, few, many or the class of an expanded clone; other rows omit it.

TRBJ2-1,TRBV5-1,.,TRBD2,CASSLIGLAGNEQFF,TGCGCCAGCAGCCTGATAGGGCTAGCGGGGAATGAGCAGTTCTTC
TRBJ2-7,TRBV27,.,TRBD1,CASNTLQGNEQYF,TGTGCCAGCAACACCCTACAGGGGAACGAGCAGTACTTC
TRBJ2-7,TRBV5-6,.,.,CASSFFNEQYF,TGTGCCAGCAGCTTTTTCAACGAGCAGTACTTC
TRBJ2-6,TRBV6-1,.,.,CASISPSGGNSGANVLTF,TGTGCCAGCATCTCTCCATCGGGCGGGAACTCTGGGGCCAACGTCCTGACTTTC
TRBJ1-4,TRBV18,.,.,CASSPQKAAVGINEKLFF,TGTGCCAGCTCACCACAAAAGGCGGCGGTGGGGATTAATGAAAAACTGTTTTTT
TRBJ2-1,TRBV12-3/TRBV12-4,.,TRBD2,CASSPQKGLAGAFEQFF,TGTGCCAGCAGTCCACAAAAGGGACTAGCGGGAGCTTTTGAGCAGTTCTTC
TRBJ1-1,TRBV6-5,.,.,CASSYGRERAFF,TGTGCCAGCAGTTATGGACGGGAGCGGGCTTTCTTT
TRBJ2-5,TRBV7-2,.,.,CASSLDSQKYF,TGTGCCAGCAGCTTAGACAGTCAGAAGTACTTC
TRBJ2-3,TRBV9,.,.,CASSVDSTPFRTDTQYF,TGTGCCAGCAGCGTAGATTCGACACCCTTTCGCACAGATACGCAGTATTTT
TRBJ2-7,TRBV12-3/TRBV12-4,.,TRBD2,CASSLALAGGPYEQYF,TGTGCCAGCAGTTTAGCGCTGGCGGGGGGTCCCTACGAGCAGTACTTC
TRBJ2-1,TRBV28,.,TRBD2,CASSLTRGIQFF,TGTGCCAGCAGTTTAACGCGGGGGATACAGTTCTTC
TRBJ1-2,TRBV2,.,.,CASSEIATGSGYTF,TGTGCCAGCAGTGAAATTGCGACAGGTAGTGGCTACACCTTC
TRBJ2-1,TRBV5-1,few,TRBD2,CASRASGGTYNEQFF,TGCGCCAGCAGGGCTAGCGGGGGGACATACAATGAGCAGTTCTTC
TRBJ2-7,TRBV5-1,.,TRBD1,CASSPTWGQAYEQYF,TGCGCCAGCAGTCCCACTTGGGGACAGGCCTACGAGCAGTACTTC
TRBJ1-5,TRBV29-1,few,.,CSVGGSSNQPQHF,TGCAGCGTTGGGGGATCTAGCAATCAGCCCCAGCATTTT
TRBJ2-5,TRBV6-2/TRBV6-3,.,.,CASSPHDAGKETQYF,TGTGCCAGCAGTCCGCACGACGCTGGAAAAGAGACCCAGTACTTC
TRBJ2-7,TRBV7-9,once,.,CASSPRLGEGRKDTYEQYF,TGTGCCAGCAGCCCCCGGCTTGGAGAGGGCAGAAAAGACACCTACGAGCAGTACTTC
TRBJ2-7,TRBV5-6,.,TRBD2,CASSLYRTSIYEQYF,TGTGCCAGCAGCTTGTATCGGACTAGCATCTACGAGCAGTACTTC
TRBJ1-5,TRBV28,.,.,CASSENLQPQHF,TGTGCCAGCAGTGAAAACCTTCAGCCCCAGCATTTT
TRBJ1-6,TRBV7-9,.,.,CASSLTADYNSPLHF,TGTGCCAGCAGCTTAACCGCCGACTATAATTCACCCCTCCACTTT
TRBJ2-5,TRBV7-2,few,.,CASSLARGGETQYF,TGTGCCAGCAGCTTGGCTCGAGGCGGGGAGACCCAGTACTTC
TRBJ1-2,TRBV20-1,.,.,CSGIGGINYGYTF,TGCAGTGGCATCGGCGGAATTAACTATGGCTACACCTTC